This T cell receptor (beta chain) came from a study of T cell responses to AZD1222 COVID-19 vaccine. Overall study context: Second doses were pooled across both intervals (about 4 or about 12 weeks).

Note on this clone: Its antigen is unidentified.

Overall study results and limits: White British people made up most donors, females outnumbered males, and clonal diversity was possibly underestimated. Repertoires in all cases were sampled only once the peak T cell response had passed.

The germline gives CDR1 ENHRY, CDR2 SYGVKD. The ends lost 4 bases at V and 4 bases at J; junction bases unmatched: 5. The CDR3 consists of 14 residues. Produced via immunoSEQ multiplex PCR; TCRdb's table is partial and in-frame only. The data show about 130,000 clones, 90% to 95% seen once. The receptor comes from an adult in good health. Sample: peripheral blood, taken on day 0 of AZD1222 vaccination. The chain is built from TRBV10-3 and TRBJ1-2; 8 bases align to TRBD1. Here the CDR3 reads CAISGGQGAYGYTF. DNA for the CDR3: TGTGCCATCAGTGGGGGCCAGGGGGCCTATGGCTACACCTTC.